This T cell receptor beta chain was sequenced during a study of early T cells in non-severe SARS-CoV-2 infection. Study summary: Unsorted whole-blood RNA was sequenced in bulk, leaving chains unpaired.

Study-wide results and caveats: The matching step, a VDJdb search, favored anti-spike CD8 responses and missed private and CD4 specificities.

TCRdb analysed the 5' RACE reads with MiXCR anew, one entry per CDR3 protein. The sample holds tens of thousands of distinct CDR3 sequences, around 5% seen once. This clonotype was seen ten or more times. As yet, its antigen is unknown. The receptor comes from an adult who was a healthcare worker with PCR-confirmed SARS-CoV-2 infection or an uninfected control (not recorded which). Sequenced material: whole blood, taken at baseline.

The CDR3 bases are TGTGCCATCAGTGAACGGGACAGCCATGGCTACACCTTC. Its protein product is CAISERDSHGYTF. This chain links TRBV10-3 with TRBJ1-2; 7 bases are a match to TRBD1. The CDR3 is 13 amino acids. Germline CDR1 reads ENHRY; CDR2 reads SYGVKD. With V trimmed by 3 bases and J by 6 bases, 4 bases remained unmatched.